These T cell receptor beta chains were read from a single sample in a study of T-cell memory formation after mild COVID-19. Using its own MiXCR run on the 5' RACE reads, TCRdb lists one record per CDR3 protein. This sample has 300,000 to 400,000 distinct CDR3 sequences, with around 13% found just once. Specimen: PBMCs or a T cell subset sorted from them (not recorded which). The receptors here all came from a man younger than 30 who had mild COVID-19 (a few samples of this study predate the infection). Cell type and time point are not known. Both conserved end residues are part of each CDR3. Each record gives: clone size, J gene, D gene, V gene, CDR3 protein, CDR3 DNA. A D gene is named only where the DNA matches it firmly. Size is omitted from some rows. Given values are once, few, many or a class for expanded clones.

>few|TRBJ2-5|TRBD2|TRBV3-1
CASSQDVAGLPREYF
TGTGCCAGCAGCCAAGATGTAGCGGGGCTACCACGGGAGTACTTC
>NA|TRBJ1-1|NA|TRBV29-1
CSVVPRGERAFF
TGCAGCGTTGTGCCGAGGGGGGAACGAGCTTTCTTT
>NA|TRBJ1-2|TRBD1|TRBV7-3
CASSLTGTNYGYTF
TGTGCCAGCAGCTTGACAGGGACTAACTATGGCTACACCTTC
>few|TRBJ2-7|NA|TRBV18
CASSPADPSYEQYF
TGTGCCAGCTCACCTGCGGACCCGTCCTACGAGCAGTACTTC
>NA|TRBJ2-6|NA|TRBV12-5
CASGLRSGANVLTF
TGTGCTAGTGGTCTGCGCTCTGGGGCCAACGTCCTGACTTTC
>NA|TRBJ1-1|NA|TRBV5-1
CASSSQGQNTEAFF
TGCGCCAGCAGCTCCCAGGGCCAGAACACTGAAGCTTTCTTT
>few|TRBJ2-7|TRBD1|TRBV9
CASSARTGVEQYF
TGTGCCAGCAGTGCCAGGACAGGGGTGGAGCAGTACTTC
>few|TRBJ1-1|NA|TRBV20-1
CSAREPTGNTEAFF
TGCAGTGCTCGAGAACCGACAGGGAACACTGAAGCTTTCTTT
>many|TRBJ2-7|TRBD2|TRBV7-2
CASGASSGRSYEQYF
TGTGCCAGCGGGGCGAGTAGCGGGCGCTCCTACGAGCAGTACTTC
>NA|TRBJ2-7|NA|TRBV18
CASSPGAEQYF
TGTGCCAGCTCACCAGGGGCCGAGCAGTACTTC
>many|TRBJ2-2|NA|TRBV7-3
CASSSTPSNTGELFF
TGTGCCAGCAGCTCGACTCCTTCGAACACCGGGGAGCTGTTTTTT
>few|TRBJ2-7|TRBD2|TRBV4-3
CASSQEKAGFGYEQYF
TGCGCCAGCAGCCAAGAAAAAGCGGGATTTGGCTACGAGCAGTACTTC
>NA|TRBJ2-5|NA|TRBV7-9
CASSLNLRETQYF
TGTGCCAGCAGCTTAAACCTCCGGGAGACCCAGTACTTC
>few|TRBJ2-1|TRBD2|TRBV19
CASRLTSFRSYNEQFF
TGTGCCAGTAGGTTGACTAGCTTTCGATCCTACAATGAGCAGTTCTTC
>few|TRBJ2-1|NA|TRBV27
CASSSQDRGEQFF
TGTGCCAGCAGTTCCCAAGATCGGGGCGAGCAGTTCTTC
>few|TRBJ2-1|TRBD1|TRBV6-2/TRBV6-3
CASRATGEGYNEQFF
TGTGCCAGCAGGGCGACAGGGGAAGGGTACAATGAGCAGTTCTTC
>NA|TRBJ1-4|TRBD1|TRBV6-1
CASSAFLRGGYEKLFF
TGTGCCAGCAGTGCCTTTCTCAGGGGGGGGTATGAAAAACTGTTTTTT
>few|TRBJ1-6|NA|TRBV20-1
CSARSPVSSYNSPLHF
TGCAGTGCTAGAAGTCCCGTCAGCTCCTATAATTCACCCCTCCACTTT
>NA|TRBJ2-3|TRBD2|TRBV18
CASTSGGASTDTQYF
TGTGCCAGCACTAGCGGGGGGGCCTCAACAGATACGCAGTATTTT
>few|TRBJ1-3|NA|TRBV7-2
CASSRSGTWEGIYF
TGTGCCAGCAGCCGATCAGGGACCTGGGAGGGCATATATTTT
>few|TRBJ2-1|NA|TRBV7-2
CASSLPDRARVYNEQFF
TGTGCCAGCAGCCTCCCAGATCGGGCTAGAGTCTACAATGAGCAGTTCTTC
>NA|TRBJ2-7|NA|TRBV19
CASGSDGSSYEQYF
TGTGCCAGTGGGTCGGACGGGAGCTCCTACGAGCAGTACTTC
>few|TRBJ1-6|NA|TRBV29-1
CSVATGQANSPLHF
TGCAGCGTCGCGACAGGACAAGCTAATTCACCCCTCCACTTT
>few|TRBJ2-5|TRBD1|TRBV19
CASSTRQGVETQYF
TGTGCCAGTAGTACTCGGCAGGGGGTAGAGACCCAGTACTTC
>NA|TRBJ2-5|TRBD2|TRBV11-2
CASSLLAGYQETQYF
TGTGCCAGCAGCTTACTAGCGGGGTACCAAGAGACCCAGTACTTC
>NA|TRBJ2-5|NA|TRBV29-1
CSGLWGTGTQYF
TGCAGCGGGTTATGGGGCACGGGGACCCAGTACTTC
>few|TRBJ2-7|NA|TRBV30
CAWARQISYEQYF
TGTGCCTGGGCCCGACAGATCTCCTACGAGCAGTACTTC
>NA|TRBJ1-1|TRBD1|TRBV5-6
CASRDRGRGNTEAFF
TGTGCCAGCAGAGACAGGGGCCGGGGGAACACTGAAGCTTTCTTT